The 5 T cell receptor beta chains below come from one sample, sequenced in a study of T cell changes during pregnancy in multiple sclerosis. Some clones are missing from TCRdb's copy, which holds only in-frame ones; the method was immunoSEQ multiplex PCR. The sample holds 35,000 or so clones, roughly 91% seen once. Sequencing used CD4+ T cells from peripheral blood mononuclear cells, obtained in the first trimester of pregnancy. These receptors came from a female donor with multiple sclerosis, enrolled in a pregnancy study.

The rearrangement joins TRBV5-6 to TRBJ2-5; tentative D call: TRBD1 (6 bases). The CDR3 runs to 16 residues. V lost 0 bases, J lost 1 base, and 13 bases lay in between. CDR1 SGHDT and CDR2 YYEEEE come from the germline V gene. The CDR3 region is CASSLDVTGLQETQYF. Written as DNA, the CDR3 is TGTGCCAGCAGCTTGGATGTGACAGGTCTCCAAGAGACCCAGTACTTC. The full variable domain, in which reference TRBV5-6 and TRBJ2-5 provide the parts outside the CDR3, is DAGVTQSPTHLIKTRGQQVTLRCSPKSGHDTVSWYQQALGQGPQFIFQYYEEEERQRGNFPDRFSGHQFPNYSSELNVNALLLGDSALYLCASSLDVTGLQETQYFGPGTRLLVL.

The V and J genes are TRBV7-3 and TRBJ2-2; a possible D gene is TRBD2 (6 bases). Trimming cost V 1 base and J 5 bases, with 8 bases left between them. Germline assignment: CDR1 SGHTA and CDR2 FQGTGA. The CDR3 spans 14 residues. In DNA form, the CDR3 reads TGTGCCAGCAGCTTAATGGGGGGTACCGGGGAGCTGTTTTTT. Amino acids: CASSLMGGTGELFF.

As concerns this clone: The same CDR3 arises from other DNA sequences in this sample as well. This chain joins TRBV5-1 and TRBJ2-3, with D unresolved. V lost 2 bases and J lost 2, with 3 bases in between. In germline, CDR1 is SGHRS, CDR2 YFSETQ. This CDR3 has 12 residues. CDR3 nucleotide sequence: TGCGCCAGCAGCTTTAACACAGATACGCAGTATTTT. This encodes CASSFNTDTQYF.

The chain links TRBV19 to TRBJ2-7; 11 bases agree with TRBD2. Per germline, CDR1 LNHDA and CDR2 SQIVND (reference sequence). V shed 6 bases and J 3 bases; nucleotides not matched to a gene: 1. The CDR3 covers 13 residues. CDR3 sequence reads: CASRLAGDYEQYF. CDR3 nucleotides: TGTGCCAGTAGACTAGCGGGAGACTACGAGCAGTACTTC.

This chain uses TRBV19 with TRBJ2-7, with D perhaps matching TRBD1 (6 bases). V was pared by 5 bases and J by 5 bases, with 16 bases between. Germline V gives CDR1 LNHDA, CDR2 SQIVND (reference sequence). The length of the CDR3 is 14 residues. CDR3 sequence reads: CASSRQDLRDEQYF. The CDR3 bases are TGTGCCAGTAGTCGACAGGACCTCCGGGACGAGCAGTACTTC.